Listed below are T cell receptor beta chains from one sample, sequenced in a study of T cell changes during pregnancy in multiple sclerosis. TCRdb keeps only in-frame clones here, not all; method: immunoSEQ multiplex PCR. The sample has around 72,000 clones, about nine tenths seen once; the top ten hold roughly 0.7%. Material: peripheral blood, obtained in the third trimester of pregnancy. The receptors derive from a female donor in good health, enrolled as a control in a pregnancy study. Each CDR3 is given with its conserved first and last residue. D genes are given only for firm matches. A row's size may be missing; if present it is once, few, many or a size class.

cdr3_aa	cdr3_nt	d_call	v_call	clone_size	j_call
CASQGGGNSPLHF	TGTGCCTCACAGGGAGGGGGGAATTCACCCCTCCACTTT	-	TRBV30	few	TRBJ1-6
CASSLEWTRNTEAFF	TGTGCCAGCAGTCTGGAATGGACACGGAACACTGAAGCTTTCTTT	-	TRBV6-6	-	TRBJ1-1
CASSLGMGQGAIGYEQYF	TGTGCCAGCAGTTTAGGTATGGGACAGGGGGCGATCGGCTACGAGCAGTACTTC	TRBD1	TRBV27	once	TRBJ2-7
CASKKGAEEGNTIYF	TGTGCCAGCAAAAAGGGGGCAGAAGAGGGAAACACCATATATTTT	TRBD1	TRBV9	once	TRBJ1-3
CASSGNRNQPQHF	TGTGCCAGTAGTGGGAACAGGAATCAGCCCCAGCATTTT	-	TRBV19	-	TRBJ1-5
CASSSPLAGGGGEQYF	TGTGCCAGCAGTTCCCCTCTAGCGGGAGGAGGTGGAGAGCAGTACTTC	TRBD2	TRBV28	-	TRBJ2-7
CASSYSRGLVDEQYF	TGTGCCAGCAGTTACTCGAGGGGGCTGGTTGACGAGCAGTACTTC	TRBD1	TRBV6-6	-	TRBJ2-7
CASSQDFGTGPIRPQHF	TGCGCCAGCAGCCAAGATTTCGGGACAGGGCCTATTCGGCCCCAGCATTTT	TRBD1	TRBV4-1	-	TRBJ1-5
CASSHTGGLGEKLFF	TGTGCCAGCAGTCATACAGGGGGCTTAGGTGAAAAACTGTTTTTT	TRBD1	TRBV27	-	TRBJ1-4
CASRTHPTSGANVLTF	TGTGCCAGCAGAACTCACCCCACCTCTGGGGCCAACGTCCTGACTTTC	-	TRBV27	-	TRBJ2-6
CASSQDLAEAGVLELAGELFF	TGCGCCAGCAGCCAAGATCTGGCGGAGGCAGGGGTCTTAGAATTGGCCGGGGAGCTGTTTTTT	-	TRBV4-3	-	TRBJ2-2
CASLFRDRGPDSNTEAFF	TGTGCCAGCCTCTTCCGGGACAGGGGGCCAGATTCGAACACTGAAGCTTTCTTT	TRBD1	TRBV19	-	TRBJ1-1
CASSEQEGRTISYEQYF	TGTGCCAGCAGTGAACAGGAGGGACGGACAATCTCCTACGAGCAGTACTTC	-	TRBV6-1	-	TRBJ2-7